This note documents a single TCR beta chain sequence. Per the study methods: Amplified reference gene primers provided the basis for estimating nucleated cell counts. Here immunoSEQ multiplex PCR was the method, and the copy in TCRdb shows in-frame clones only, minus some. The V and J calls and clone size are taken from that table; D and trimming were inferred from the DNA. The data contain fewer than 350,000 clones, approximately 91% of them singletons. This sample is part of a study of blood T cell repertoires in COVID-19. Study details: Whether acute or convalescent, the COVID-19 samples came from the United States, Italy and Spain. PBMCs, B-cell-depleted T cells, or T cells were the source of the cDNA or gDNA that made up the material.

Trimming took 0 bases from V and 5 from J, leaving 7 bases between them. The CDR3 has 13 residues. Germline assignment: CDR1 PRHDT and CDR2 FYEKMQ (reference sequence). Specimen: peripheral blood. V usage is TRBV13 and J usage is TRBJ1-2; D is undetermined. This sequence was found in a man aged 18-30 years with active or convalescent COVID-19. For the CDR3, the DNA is TGTGCCAGCAGCTTAGGTCCCGGGTATGGCTACACCTTC. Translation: CASSLGPGYGYTF.